Listed here are 15 T cell receptor beta chains from one sample, sequenced in a study of T cell responses to AZD1222 COVID-19 vaccine (dated by TCRdb to the early 2020s). Library construction relied on the immunoSEQ multiplex PCR assay. The table was pulled from immuneACCESS by TCRdb, which kept in-frame rearrangements only. Such tables lose some clones; where checked, under half of the loss comes from unresolved V genes, and the rest has no known cause. For this sample there are approximately 110,000 clones; about 85% appear just once. The ten most abundant clones make up 5.5% to 8% of the sample. The time point label corresponds to: baseline before first vaccination. The specimen was peripheral blood, collected on day 0 of AZD1222 vaccination. These receptors came from an adult in good health.

The rearrangement links TRBV5-1 to TRBJ1-3; D is possibly TRBD1 (5 bases). CDR1 is SGHRS and CDR2 is YFSETQ in the germline V gene. Deletions cut 0 bases from V and 0 bases from J, with 10 bases between. The CDR3 is made up of 16 amino acids. For the CDR3, the DNA is TGCGCCAGCAGCTTGGGGGGCGGATACTCTGGAAACACCATATATTTT. It translates to CASSLGGGYSGNTIYF.

The CDR3: CASRGGRLGRSPLHF. The CDR3 bases are TGTGCCAGCAGGGGGGGACGGCTGGGAAGGTCACCCCTCCACTTT. The chain combines TRBV3-1 (or the pseudogene TRBV3-2) with TRBJ1-6; D is possibly TRBD1 (5 bases). The CDR3 is made up of 15 amino acids. The germline V gene encodes CDR1 LGHDT and CDR2 YNNKEL (reference sequence). Between the trimmed V and J ends, which lost 6 bases and 10 bases, there was a span of 19 bases.

This chain uses TRBV5-1 with TRBJ1-1; TRBD1 might be the D (5 bases). The CDR3 is 16 residues long. The V end was cut by 7 bases, the J end by 5 bases, with 24 bases between. Germline CDR1 and CDR2: SGHRS and YFSETQ. DNA of the CDR3: TGCGCCAGCCAACGGGACGGAAGAATGCCGAGGACTGAAGCTTTCTTT. Translation gives CASQRDGRMPRTEAFF.

This clone turned up a few times. This chain connects TRBV5-1 to TRBJ2-2; D call uncertain. Trimming removed 4 bases from V and 1 base from J, with 11 bases in between. The CDR3 runs 15 residues. From germline, CDR1 is SGHRS and CDR2 YFSETQ. The CDR3 nucleotides read TGCGCCAGCAGCCCCGTGCCTCTGAACACCGGGGAGCTGTTTTTT. Its translation: CASSPVPLNTGELFF.

The V gene is TRBV6-5, the J gene TRBJ2-7; 10 nucleotides match TRBD2. Germline lookup yields CDR1 MNHEY and CDR2 SVGAGI. Trimming cost V 0 bases and J 4 bases; bases outside gene matches: 6. This CDR3 contains 16 residues. In DNA form, the CDR3 reads TGTGCCAGCAGTTACTCCCCTGATAGCGGGGGGTACGAGCAGTACTTC. As protein: CASSYSPDSGGYEQYF.

This chain uses TRBV20-1 with TRBJ2-7, with D perhaps being TRBD1 or TRBD2 (7 bases each). With 6 bases removed from V and 7 bases from J, the gap between germline ends came to 13 bases. Looked up from germline, CDR1 is DFQATT and CDR2 is SNEGSKA (reference sequence). The CDR3 loop spans 11 amino acids. CDR3 sequence (DNA): TGCAGTGCCCAGGGGGGAGGGGAGCAGTACTTC. Its protein is CSAQGGGEQYF.

The rearrangement links TRBV10-3 to TRBJ2-7; D is possibly TRBD2 (6 bases). The ends were cut back, 0 bases at V and 9 bases at J, with 15 bases in the middle. Germline-derived CDR1 and CDR2 are ENHRY and SYGVKD. CDR3 size: 14 residues. The CDR3 protein is CAISESGGIAAQYF. The CDR3 region has the DNA TGTGCCATCAGTGAGTCGGGGGGTATTGCAGCGCAGTACTTC.

The chain combines TRBV20-1 with TRBJ1-1; D gene unclear. CDR1 and CDR2 (germline): DFQATT, SNEGSKA (reference sequence). The CDR3 extends over 11 amino acids. CDR3 loop: CRPTKNTEAFF. CDR3 bases: TGCAGGCCCACCAAGAACACTGAAGCTTTCTTT.

V usage is TRBV2 and J usage is TRBJ1-6, with D uncertain. V lost 0 bases to trimming and J lost 4 bases, with 13 bases between them. CDR1 is SNHLY, CDR2 FYNNEI, per germline. CDR3 length equals 17 residues. CDR3 residues: CASSEALAFEYNSPLHF. The CDR3 DNA reads TGTGCCAGCAGTGAAGCGCTAGCGTTCGAATATAATTCACCCCTCCACTTT.

The gene calls are TRBV28 and TRBJ2-7; D is ambiguous. V was trimmed by 5 bases and J by 4 bases, leaving 3 bases between them. Germline CDR1 MDHEN, CDR2 SYDVKM. CDR3 size: 10 residues. CDR3 sequence: CASSRYEQYF. In nucleotides, the CDR3 is TGTGCCAGCAGTAGGTACGAGCAGTACTTC.

The chain links TRBV28 to TRBJ1-2, with D possibly TRBD1 on 6 matching bases. This CDR3 region has 13 residues. Trimming removed 3 bases from V and 9 bases from J, with 14 bases in between. The germline gives CDR1 MDHEN, CDR2 SYDVKM. The CDR3 sequence: CASSFSQGRRYTF. CDR3 nucleotides: TGTGCCAGCAGTTTCTCCCAGGGGCGGCGCTACACCTTC.

This chain joins TRBV28 and TRBJ1-2, with 7 bases fitting TRBD1. This CDR3 comprises 14 residues. After removal of 8 bases from V and 5 bases from J, the junction contained 11 bases not matched to a gene. Germline V lookup: CDR1 MDHEN, CDR2 SYDVKM. The CDR3 coding sequence is TGTGCCAGCCAACCCCATACAGGGGAATATGGCTACACCTTC. This translates into CASQPHTGEYGYTF.

CDR3: CASGPFDSPLHF. Here the CDR3 DNA reads TGTGCCAGCGGCCCATTCGATTCACCCCTCCACTTT. The chain uses TRBV6-5 and TRBJ1-6; D unresolved. V dropped 8 bases and J dropped 8 bases, with 10 bases sitting between them. The germline CDR1 and CDR2 sequences are MNHEY and SVGAGI. This CDR3 contains 12 residues.

CDR3 protein: CASSPSPGGTGELFF. CDR3 bases: TGTGCCAGCTCACCGTCGCCGGGGGGCACCGGGGAGCTGTTTTTT. The V gene is TRBV18, the J gene TRBJ2-2; 7 nucleotides agree with TRBD2. The V segment lost 3 bases and the J segment 4 bases; nucleotides outside the gene matches: 5. Germline-derived CDR1 and CDR2 are KGHSH and LQKENI. The CDR3 covers 15 residues. The entire variable domain, with the rest obtained from reference TRBV18 and TRBJ2-2, is as follows: NAGVMQNPRHLVRRRGQEARLRCSPMKGHSHVYWYRQLPEEGLKFMVYLQKENIIDESGMPKERFSAEFPKEGPSILRIQQVVRGDSAAYFCASSPSPGGTGELFFGEGSRLTVL.

This chain joins TRBV5-1 and TRBJ2-1; a weak D match, TRBD2 (6 bases). Trimming cost V 0 bases and J 8 bases, with 12 bases left between them. The V gene's germline CDR1 is SGHRS and CDR2 YFSETQ. CDR3 size: 14 residues. For the CDR3, the DNA is TGCGCCAGCAGCTTGGCCGGCGGGGACGATGAGCAGTTCTTC. The encoded protein is CASSLAGGDDEQFF.